Here is one T cell receptor (beta chain) with its context. The data were taken from a study of PD-L1 blockade in urothelial cancer. Study-wide context: Analysis of the blood was performed 3 weeks (second dose) and 6 weeks after treatment start.

The CDR3 loop spans 15 amino acids. V was cut by 6 bases and J by 5 bases, with 20 bases left in between. Per the germline V gene, CDR1 is MNHEY and CDR2 is SMNVEV (reference sequence). Assay: immunoSEQ multiplex PCR; the TCRdb copy retains only in-frame clones and omits some. Found here are under 85,000 clones, around 93% of them singletons; the top ten hold around 0.94%. Time point meaning: peripheral blood 6 weeks after treatment start. Patients presented with locally advanced or metastatic urothelial carcinoma. Sequencing used PBMCs, obtained around atezolizumab (anti-PD-L1) treatment. V usage is TRBV27 and J usage is TRBJ2-7; D is ambiguous. The receptor comes from a woman aged 80 or over with urothelial cancer. CDR3: CASRVLEAERHEQYF. CDR3 sequence (DNA): TGTGCCAGCAGGGTCTTGGAAGCTGAGCGCCACGAGCAGTACTTC.